The next 5 T cell receptor beta chains were all read from a single sample in a study of T cells expressing NK-cell markers. TCRdb re-called the 5' RACE reads, yielding one record per CDR3 amino acid sequence without DNA. The clone table shows roughly 350,000 distinct CDR3 sequences, with the ten largest holding 4% to 6.5%. What was sequenced was blood T cells: a sorted CD56 or NKG2C T cell subset, CD4+ or CD8+ T cells, or bulk PBMC T cells (not recorded which). The receptor set was obtained from a man aged 18 to 70 in good health.

The chain carries TRBV7-9 and TRBJ2-3; TCRdb's D call, TRBD2, is unchecked because there is no DNA. Germline V gives CDR1 SEHNR, CDR2 FQNEAQ (reference sequence). CDR3 length equals 15 residues. This chain's CDR3 is CASVKGTSGTDTQYF.

The chain recombines TRBV6-1 with TRBJ2-1. CDR1 MNHNS and CDR2 SASEGT come from the germline V gene. This CDR3 comprises 18 residues. The CDR3 reads CASSEARRTGATYNEQFF.

The chain combines TRBV7-2 with TRBJ2-3; TCRdb reports TRBD1, a call that lacks DNA to check it against. The germline V gene has CDR1 SGHTA and CDR2 FQGNSA. The CDR3 spans 16 residues. The CDR3 spells CASSHRAGQSTDTQYF.

The chain uses TRBV11-2 and TRBJ1-4; TCRdb lists TRBD1, though no DNA is available to test this call. Germline CDR1 reads SGHAT; CDR2 reads FQNNGV. The CDR3 is 16 amino acids. This chain's CDR3 is CASSLAAGTGYEKLFF.

The chain combines TRBV12-3 or TRBV12-4 with TRBJ1-1. CDR3 size: 14 residues. The chain's CDR3 is CASSWRGFGTEAFF.